This T cell receptor beta chain is drawn from a study of shared clonotypes between healthy human individuals. TCRdb keeps only in-frame clones here, not all; method: immunoSEQ multiplex PCR. Of 2.3 million or so clones listed, approximately 93% are singletons. Study-wide results and limits: Rarefaction showed sorted-subset sequencing was incomplete despite large depth. In this cohort, only blood was sampled, and tissue repertoires likely differ.

Germline V gives CDR1 SGHNT, CDR2 YYREEE (reference sequence). The CDR3 spans 16 residues. V shed 4 bases and J 7 bases; nucleotides not matched to a gene: 10. Notes on this clone: Its antigen is still unknown.

The rearrangement links TRBV5-4 to TRBJ2-2; 10 bases line up with TRBD1. Sequencing was done on a sample of naive CD4+ T cells from PBMCs. Subset reported: CD45RA+ positively selected. The receptor was derived from a young man in good health. Some clones in this sample may be carry-over from other donors' samples. DNA of the CDR3: TGTGCCAGCAGCCGAAAGGGACAGGGGCGAGTCGGGGAGCTGTTTTTT. It codes for CASSRKGQGRVGELFF.